This T cell receptor (beta chain) was captured in a study of T cell responses to AZD1222 COVID-19 vaccine. Regarding the study as a whole: In the spike-specific TCR repertoire, nearly half reportedly target unmutated variant regions. The study sampled repertoires only after the peak T cell response. Spike was spanned by vaccine-associated CD4 TCRs, which were dominant at 160-218 and 743-854. Increased Spike-specific TCR breadth and depth were observed after two AZD1222 doses.

Note on this clone: Its specificity is not known.

CDR3 size: 11 residues. The V and J ends lost 3 bases and 11 bases respectively, with 10 bases between them. Germline CDR1 is MDHEN and CDR2 is SYDVKM. The repertoire was sequenced with immunoSEQ multiplex PCR; TCRdb's copy has only in-frame clones and lacks some. This table has 140,000 to 150,000 clones, around nine tenths appearing once. The sequencing used peripheral blood, collected on day 0 of AZD1222 vaccination. The rearrangement uses TRBV28 and TRBJ1-1, with D possibly being TRBD1 (5 bases). The receptor's source is an adult in good health. CDR3 coding DNA: TGTGCCAGCAGTTTGGGGCAGAAGGCTTTCTTT. Its translation is CASSLGQKAFF.